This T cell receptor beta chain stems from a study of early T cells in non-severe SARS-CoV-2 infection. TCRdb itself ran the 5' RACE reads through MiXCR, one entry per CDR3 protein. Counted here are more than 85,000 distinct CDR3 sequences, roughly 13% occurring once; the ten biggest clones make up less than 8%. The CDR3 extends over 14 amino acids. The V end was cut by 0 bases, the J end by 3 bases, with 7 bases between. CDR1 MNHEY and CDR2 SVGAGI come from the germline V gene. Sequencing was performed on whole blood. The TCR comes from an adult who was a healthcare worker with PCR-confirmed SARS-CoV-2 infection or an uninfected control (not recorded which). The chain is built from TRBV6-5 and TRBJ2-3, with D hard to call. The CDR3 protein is CASSYSWQTDTQYF. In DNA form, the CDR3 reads TGTGCCAGCAGTTACTCCTGGCAGACAGATACGCAGTATTTT.